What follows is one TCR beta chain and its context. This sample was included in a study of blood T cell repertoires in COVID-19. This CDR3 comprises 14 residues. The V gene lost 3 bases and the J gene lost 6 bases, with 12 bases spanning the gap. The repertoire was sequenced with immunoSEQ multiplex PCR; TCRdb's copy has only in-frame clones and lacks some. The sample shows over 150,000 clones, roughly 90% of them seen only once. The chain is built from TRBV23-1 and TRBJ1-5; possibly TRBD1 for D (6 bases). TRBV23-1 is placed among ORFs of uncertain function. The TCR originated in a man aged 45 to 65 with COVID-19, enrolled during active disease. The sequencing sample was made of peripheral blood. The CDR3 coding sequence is TGCGCCAGCAGTCACAGGGGAAGTCGTCAGCCCCAGCATTTT. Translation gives CASSHRGSRQPQHF.